This passage covers 28 T cell receptor beta chains from one sample sequenced in a study of identical twins (TCRdb year 2016). The library relied on 5' RACE. The data were produced on an Illumina HiSeq 2000. TCRdb reanalyzed the raw reads on its own, using fastp at Q25 for trimming and MiXCR for clone calling, and kept in-frame beta chains. Entries that share a CDR3 protein sequence are merged under the most common genes and DNA. For this sample the table gives 750,000 to 950,000 distinct CDR3 sequences, of which 9% to 15% were detected only once. Around 1.5% of the sample goes to the ten largest clones. These data also featured in a second study, about yellow fever vaccine responses in identical twins.

Sequencing was performed on PBMCs. These TCRs come from a woman under 30 in good health.

The chain recombines TRBV7-8 with TRBJ2-1; no reliable D call. This CDR3 region has 15 residues. Germline CDR1 SGHVS, CDR2 FQNEAQ. V lost 3 bases and J lost 4, with 13 bases in between. The CDR3 nucleotides read TGTGCCAGCAGCTTGTGGCGGACGATGTACAATGAGCAGTTCTTC. Translating gives CASSLWRTMYNEQFF.

This sequence joins TRBV7-8 and TRBJ2-1, with 12 bases fitting TRBD2. Germline-derived CDR1 and CDR2 are SGHVS and FQNEAQ. This CDR3 is built from 16 residues. V lost 5 bases to trimming and J lost 8 bases; unmatched junction nucleotides: 10. CDR3 loop: CASSLSGPSGRDEQFF. For the CDR3, the DNA is TGTGCCAGCAGCCTTAGTGGGCCTAGCGGGAGGGATGAGCAGTTCTTC. The variable domain in full, completed from reference TRBV7-8 and TRBJ2-1, reads GAGVSQSPRYKVAKRGQDVALRCDPISGHVSLFWYQQALGQGPEFLTYFQNEAQLDKSGLPSDRFFAERPEGSVSTLKIQRTQQEDSAVYLCASSLSGPSGRDEQFFGPGTRLTVL.

V usage is TRBV12-3 or TRBV12-4 and J usage is TRBJ2-1; D perhaps matches TRBD2 (5 bases). This CDR3 has 13 amino acids. The V end lost 7 bases, the J end lost 2 bases, and 9 bases lay between the germline ends. The CDR3 reads CASILEPYNEQFF. The CDR3, as DNA: TGTGCCAGCATACTAGAGCCCTACAATGAGCAGTTCTTC.

V usage is TRBV29-1 and J usage is TRBJ1-5; D is uncertain. Germline CDR1 SQVTM, CDR2 ANQGSEA. The V gene lost 4 bases and the J gene lost 3 bases, with 7 bases spanning the gap. The CDR3 is 12 amino acids. CDR3 region: CSVGGANQPQHF. The CDR3 DNA reads TGCAGCGTTGGGGGAGCCAATCAGCCCCAGCATTTT.

A few counts support this clonotype. This rearrangement joins TRBV10-2 to TRBJ2-7; 10 bases are a match to TRBD2. Germline V gives CDR1 WSHSY, CDR2 SAAADI. The trim removed 3 bases at V and 2 bases at J, leaving 7 bases unmatched. This CDR3 is 16 amino acids long. This CDR3 is CASSEPGLARAYEQYF. The CDR3 DNA reads TGCGCCAGCAGTGAACCGGGACTAGCGAGGGCCTACGAGCAGTACTTC.

The chain joins TRBV4-1 to TRBJ2-1, with TRBD1 matching over 7 bases. This CDR3 has 18 residues. V dropped 0 bases and J dropped 3; count of bases not matched to a gene: 11. Looked up from germline, CDR1 is MGHRA and CDR2 is YSYEKL. The CDR3 loop reads CASSQDVLIRDSYNEQFF. The CDR3 DNA follows: TGCGCCAGCAGCCAAGATGTACTTATTCGGGACAGCTACAATGAGCAGTTCTTC.

This chain uses TRBV5-4 with TRBJ2-1; unclear D gene. The ends were cut back, 4 bases at V and 7 bases at J, with 12 bases in the middle. This CDR3 comprises 13 residues. Germline lookup yields CDR1 SGHNT and CDR2 YYREEE (reference sequence). CDR3 nucleotide sequence: TGTGCCAGCAGCCCCCAGACCCAAAATGAGCAGTTCTTC. Its protein is CASSPQTQNEQFF.

This sequence joins TRBV27 and TRBJ2-3; 11 bases fit TRBD2. CDR1 is MNHEY and CDR2 is SMNVEV in the germline V gene (reference sequence). The trim removed 6 bases at V and 5 bases at J, leaving 10 bases unmatched. The CDR3 contains 16 residues. CDR3 bases: TGTGCCAGCAGCCAGACAACTAGCGGGAGAATAGATACGCAGTATTTT. It specifies CASSQTTSGRIDTQYF.

The chain employs TRBV12-3 or TRBV12-4 and TRBJ2-2; 9 bases align to TRBD1. V shed 8 bases, J shed 1 base, and the junction held 8 bases outside the gene matches. The CDR3 spans 16 residues. This CDR3 reads CASHLPGQGNTGELFF. The CDR3 region has the DNA TGTGCCAGCCATCTTCCGGGACAGGGGAACACCGGGGAGCTGTTTTTT.

This clonotype was detected only a few times. The rearrangement uses TRBV12-3 or TRBV12-4 and TRBJ2-1; TRBD2 matches 10 bases. The CDR3 covers 16 residues. Losses at the gene ends were 6 bases for V and 5 bases for J; bases not matched to a gene: 10. CDR3 DNA sequence: TGTGCCAGCAGGTCCCCTAGCGGGAGAATGAACAATGAGCAGTTCTTC. Protein product: CASRSPSGRMNNEQFF.

This clonotype occurred a few times. In DNA form, the CDR3 reads TGCAGTGCTACTACGGGGGGCCCTGGGGCCAACGTCCTGACTTTC. Protein product: CSATTGGPGANVLTF. This chain joins TRBV20-1 and TRBJ2-6; weak D call: TRBD2 (7 bases). Germline values: CDR1 DFQATT, CDR2 SNEGSKA (reference sequence). The ends were cut back, 4 bases at V and 2 bases at J, with 12 bases in the middle. This CDR3 is built from 15 residues.

This clonotype was counted a few times. The chain employs TRBV10-3 and TRBJ1-3, with 9 nucleotides matching TRBD1. The CDR3 is 14 amino acids. Germline V gene lookup returns CDR1 ENHRY and CDR2 SYGVKD. After removal of 4 bases from V and 4 bases from J, the junction contained 2 bases not matched to a gene. The CDR3 is CAISVDRGGNTIYF. The CDR3 DNA reads as TGTGCCATCAGTGTGGACAGGGGCGGAAACACCATATATTTT.

This chain uses TRBV20-1 with TRBJ2-1; no clear D. Trimming removed 3 bases at V and 0 bases at J, with 15 bases between. Germline CDR1 and CDR2: DFQATT and SNEGSKA (reference sequence). The CDR3 covers 16 residues. CDR3 residues: CSARESSHPSYNEQFF. CDR3 DNA sequence: TGCAGTGCTAGGGAGTCTAGTCACCCCTCCTACAATGAGCAGTTCTTC.

The chain is built from TRBV12-3 or TRBV12-4 and TRBJ2-5; D may be TRBD2 (7 bases). Trimming removed 6 bases at V and 4 bases at J, with 21 bases between. The CDR3 contains 16 residues. CDR3: CASRPPGGIGGETQYF. For the CDR3, the DNA is TGTGCCAGCAGACCTCCGGGGGGCATTGGAGGAGAGACCCAGTACTTC.

In its sample, this clonotype was seen many times. V and J are TRBV5-5 and TRBJ1-1; D remains unclear. V was pared by 0 bases and J by 4 bases, with 10 bases between. Germline loops: CDR1 SGHKS, CDR2 YYEKEE (reference sequence). The CDR3 sequence is 14 residues long. CDR3 coding DNA: TGTGCCAGCAGCTTGGCCGGGCGGGGCACTGAAGCTTTCTTT. This codes for CASSLAGRGTEAFF. The variable domain in full, with the rest retrieved from reference TRBV5-5 and TRBJ1-1, is DAGVTQSPTHLIKTRGQQVTLRCSPISGHKSVSWYQQVLGQGPQFIFQYYEKEERGRGNFPDRFSARQFPNYSSELNVNALLLGDSALYLCASSLAGRGTEAFFGQGTRLTVV.

The chain links TRBV18 to TRBJ2-7; D unresolved. V lost 6 bases, J lost 7 bases, and 19 bases lay in between. This CDR3 has 14 amino acids. The V gene's germline CDR1 is KGHSH and CDR2 LQKENI. The CDR3 nucleotides read TGTGCCAGCTCTACCTCGGACCAACCCGGGGAGCAGTACTTC. Translating it yields CASSTSDQPGEQYF.

This clonotype has a handful of counts. This rearrangement joins TRBV10-3 to TRBJ2-7, with D possibly being TRBD1 or TRBD2 (5 bases each). The germline CDR1 and CDR2 sequences are ENHRY and SYGVKD. This CDR3 region has 17 residues. V dropped 2 bases and J dropped 0 bases, with 17 bases sitting between them. The DNA for the CDR3 is TGTGCCATCAGTGAGCCTCCCGGGGCAGTCAGCTCCTACGAGCAGTACTTC. This codes for CAISEPPGAVSSYEQYF.

This clonotype was found a few times. The chain employs TRBV29-1 and TRBJ2-6, with D perhaps matching TRBD2 (5 bases). Germline V lookup: CDR1 SQVTM, CDR2 ANQGSEA. The CDR3 loop spans 14 amino acids. V lost 7 bases and J 4 bases, leaving 14 bases between the germline ends. The CDR3 loop is CSAEGGPGANVLTF. The DNA for the CDR3 is TGCAGCGCCGAGGGCGGGCCCGGGGCCAACGTCCTGACTTTC.

This clonotype came up many times. This sequence joins TRBV4-1 and TRBJ2-3, with D uncertain. V was pared by 0 bases and J by 5 bases, with 6 bases between. CDR1 and CDR2 from the germline V gene are MGHRA and YSYEKL. The CDR3 totals 13 residues. This chain's CDR3 is CASSQDPRDTQYF. The CDR3, as DNA: TGCGCCAGCAGCCAAGATCCCCGAGATACGCAGTATTTT.

This clonotype came up a few times. The rearrangement links TRBV20-1 to TRBJ2-5, with 8 bases lining up with TRBD2. This CDR3 has 16 residues. CDR1 DFQATT and CDR2 SNEGSKA come from the germline V gene (reference sequence). V dropped 0 bases and J dropped 2; count of bases not matched to a gene: 8. CDR3 protein: CSARDLGGGPQETQYF. CDR3 sequence (DNA): TGCAGTGCTAGAGATCTCGGGGGGGGGCCTCAAGAGACCCAGTACTTC.

At least ten counts were recorded for this clonotype. The chain combines TRBV20-1 with TRBJ2-1; TRBD2 aligns across 12 bases. Looked up from germline, CDR1 is DFQATT and CDR2 is SNEGSKA (reference sequence). The CDR3 length is 15 residues. Trimming took 3 bases from V and 7 from J; bases not matched to a gene: 7. CDR3 sequence: CSARRTSGVVNEQFF. The CDR3 bases are TGCAGTGCTAGGAGGACTAGCGGGGTTGTAAATGAGCAGTTCTTC.

The V call is TRBV5-5, the J call TRBJ2-7, with TRBD1 identical over 7 bases. The trim removed 1 base at V and 3 bases at J, leaving 7 bases unmatched. This CDR3 contains 15 residues. Germline loops: CDR1 SGHKS, CDR2 YYEKEE (reference sequence). CDR3: CASSLRRDRLYEQYV. In nucleotides, the CDR3 is TGTGCCAGCAGCTTGCGCAGGGACAGACTCTACGAGCAGTACGTC.

This clonotype has just one count. The rearrangement uses TRBV27 and TRBJ2-5; weak D call: TRBD2 (6 bases). Per germline, CDR1 MNHEY and CDR2 SMNVEV (reference sequence). The CDR3 contains 16 residues. The germline V and J ends were trimmed by 0 bases and 2 bases, with 13 bases remaining between them. The CDR3: CASSLSWGDIQETQYF. CDR3 DNA: TGTGCCAGCAGTTTATCTTGGGGGGATATACAAGAGACCCAGTACTTC.

The chain employs TRBV11-1 and TRBJ2-5, with 7 positions matching TRBD1. Germline lookup yields CDR1 SGHAT and CDR2 FQDESV (reference sequence). The V and J ends lost 6 bases and 5 bases, in that order; junction bases with no gene match: 21. There are 18 residues in the CDR3. CDR3 DNA: TGTGCCAGCAGGCCCACATGGAGGACACAGGGGAACGTGGAGACCCAGTACTTC. Translated, it gives CASRPTWRTQGNVETQYF.

In this sample, this clonotype turned up many times. This chain links TRBV5-6 with TRBJ2-1; D may be TRBD2 (6 bases). V shed 0 bases and J shed 2 bases, with 12 bases lying between them. This CDR3 comprises 16 residues. The germline CDR1 and CDR2 sequences are SGHDT and YYEEEE. DNA for the CDR3: TGTGCCAGCAGCTTGGGATTAGCGGCTCCCTACAATGAGCAGTTCTTC. As protein: CASSLGLAAPYNEQFF. Drawing the rest from reference TRBV5-6 and TRBJ2-1, the complete variable domain is DAGVTQSPTHLIKTRGQQVTLRCSPKSGHDTVSWYQQALGQGPQFIFQYYEEEERQRGNFPDRFSGHQFPNYSSELNVNALLLGDSALYLCASSLGLAAPYNEQFFGPGTRLTVL.

V is TRBV7-6 and J is TRBJ1-4, with unresolved D. Germline loops: CDR1 SGHVS, CDR2 FNYEAQ. V was trimmed by 5 bases and J by 5 bases, leaving 12 bases between them. The CDR3 loop spans 14 amino acids. CDR3 nucleotides: TGTGCCAGCAGCCGAGCACGAGGCAATGAAAAACTGTTTTTT. Its protein is CASSRARGNEKLFF.

This clonotype has at least ten counts. The V gene is TRBV5-1, the J gene TRBJ2-6, with D tentatively TRBD2 (5 bases). This CDR3 comprises 18 residues. Looked up from germline, CDR1 is SGHRS and CDR2 is YFSETQ. The V gene lost 1 base and the J gene lost 0 bases, with 14 bases spanning the gap. As DNA, the CDR3 is TGCGCCAGCAGCTTGATCACGGGAATTGGCTCTGGGGCCAACGTCCTGACTTTC. Translating it yields CASSLITGIGSGANVLTF.

The chain carries TRBV7-9 and TRBJ2-1; 7 bases fit TRBD1. CDR1 is SEHNR and CDR2 is FQNEAQ in the germline V gene (reference sequence). This CDR3 has 16 residues. The V and J ends lost 5 bases and 2 bases, in that order; junction bases with no gene match: 9. CDR3 residues: CASSLEGQRPYNEQFF. CDR3 bases: TGTGCCAGCAGCCTTGAGGGACAGAGACCCTACAATGAGCAGTTCTTC.